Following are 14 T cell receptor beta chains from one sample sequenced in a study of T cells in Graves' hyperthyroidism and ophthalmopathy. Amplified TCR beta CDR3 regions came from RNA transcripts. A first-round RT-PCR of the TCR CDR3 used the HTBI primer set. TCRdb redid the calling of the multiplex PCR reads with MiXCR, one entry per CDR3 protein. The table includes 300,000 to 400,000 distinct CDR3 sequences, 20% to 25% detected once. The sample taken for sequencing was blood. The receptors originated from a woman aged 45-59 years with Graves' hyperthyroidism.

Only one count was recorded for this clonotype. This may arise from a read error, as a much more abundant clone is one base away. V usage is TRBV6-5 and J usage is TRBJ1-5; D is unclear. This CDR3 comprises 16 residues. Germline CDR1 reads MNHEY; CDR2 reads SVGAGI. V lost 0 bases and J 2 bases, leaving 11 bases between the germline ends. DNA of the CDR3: TGTGCCAGCAGTTACTCAGTCCGGTATGGCAATCAGCCCCAGCATTTT. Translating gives CASSYSVRYGNQPQHF.

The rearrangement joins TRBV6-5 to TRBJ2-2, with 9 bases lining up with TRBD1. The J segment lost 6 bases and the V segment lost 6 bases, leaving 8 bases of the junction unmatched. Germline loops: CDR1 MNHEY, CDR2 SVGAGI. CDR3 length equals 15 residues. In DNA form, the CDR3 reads TGTGCCAGCAGGAAAACAGGGGGCGCGCCCGGGGAGCTGTTTTTT. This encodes CASRKTGGAPGELFF.

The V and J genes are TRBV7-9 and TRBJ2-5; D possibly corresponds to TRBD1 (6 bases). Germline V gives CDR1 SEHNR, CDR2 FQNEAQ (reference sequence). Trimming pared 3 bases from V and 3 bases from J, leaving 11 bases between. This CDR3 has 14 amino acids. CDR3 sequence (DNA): TGTGCCAGCAGCTTCCTCACAGGGAAAGAGACCCAGTACTTC. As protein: CASSFLTGKETQYF.

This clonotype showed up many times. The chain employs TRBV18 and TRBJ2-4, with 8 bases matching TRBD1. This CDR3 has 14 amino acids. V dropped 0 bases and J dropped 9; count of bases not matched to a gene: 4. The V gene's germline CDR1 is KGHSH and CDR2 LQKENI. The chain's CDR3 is CASSPPQGASIQYF. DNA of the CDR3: TGTGCCAGCTCACCACCCCAGGGGGCGAGCATTCAGTACTTC.

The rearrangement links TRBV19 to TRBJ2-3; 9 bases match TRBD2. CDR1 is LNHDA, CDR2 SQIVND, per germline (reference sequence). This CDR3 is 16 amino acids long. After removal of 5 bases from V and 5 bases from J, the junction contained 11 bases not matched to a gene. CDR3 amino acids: CASSPRGAGGIDTQYF. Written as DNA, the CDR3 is TGTGCCAGTAGTCCCCGGGGAGCGGGGGGAATAGATACGCAGTATTTT.

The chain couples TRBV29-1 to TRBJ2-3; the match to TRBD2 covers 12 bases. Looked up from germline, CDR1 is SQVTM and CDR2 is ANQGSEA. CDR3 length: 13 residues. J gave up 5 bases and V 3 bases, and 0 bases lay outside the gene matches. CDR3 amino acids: CSVEGLAGDTQYF. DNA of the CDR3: TGCAGCGTTGAGGGACTAGCGGGAGATACGCAGTATTTT.

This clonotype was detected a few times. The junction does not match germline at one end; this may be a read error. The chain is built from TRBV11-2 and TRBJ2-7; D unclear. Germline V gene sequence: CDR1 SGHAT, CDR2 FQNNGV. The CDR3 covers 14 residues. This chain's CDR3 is CASSIDGTFYEQYF. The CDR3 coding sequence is TGTGCCAGCAGCATAGACGGAACCTTCTACGAGCAGTACTTC.

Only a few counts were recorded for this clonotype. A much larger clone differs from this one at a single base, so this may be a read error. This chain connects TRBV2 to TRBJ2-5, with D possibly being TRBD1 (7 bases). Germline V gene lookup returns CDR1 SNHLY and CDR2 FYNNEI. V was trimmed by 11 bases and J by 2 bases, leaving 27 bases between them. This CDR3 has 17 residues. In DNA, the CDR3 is TGTGCCGGCACCGAAAGGAGGGGGCGAGGAGGACAAGAGACCCAGTACTTC. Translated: CAGTERRGRGGQETQYF.

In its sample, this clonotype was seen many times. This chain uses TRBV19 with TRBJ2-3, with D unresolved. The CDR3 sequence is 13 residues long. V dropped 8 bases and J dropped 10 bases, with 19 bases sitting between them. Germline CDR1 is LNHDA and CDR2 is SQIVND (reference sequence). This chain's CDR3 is CASQPHVGRAQYF. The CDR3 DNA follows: TGTGCCAGTCAGCCTCACGTCGGCCGTGCGCAGTATTTT. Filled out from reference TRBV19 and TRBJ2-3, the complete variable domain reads DGGITQSPKYLFRKEGQNVTLSCEQNLNHDAMYWYRQDPGQGLRLIYYSQIVNDFQKGDIAEGYSVSREKKESFPLTVTSAQKNPTAFYLCASQPHVGRAQYFGPGTRLTVL.

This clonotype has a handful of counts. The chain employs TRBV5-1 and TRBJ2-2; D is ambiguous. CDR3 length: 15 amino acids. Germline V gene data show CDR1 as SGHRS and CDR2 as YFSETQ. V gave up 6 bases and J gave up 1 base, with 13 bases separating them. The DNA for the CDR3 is TGCGCCAGCACCCCCCGGTCTATGAACACCGGGGAGCTGTTTTTT. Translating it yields CASTPRSMNTGELFF.

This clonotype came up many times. The CDR3 DNA reads TGTGCCATCAGTGTTAGTCGCAGGGACGTAGGCGGGGAGCTGTTTTTT. Encoded protein: CAISVSRRDVGGELFF. This chain joins TRBV10-3 and TRBJ2-2; D is possibly TRBD1 or TRBD2 (5 bases each). The CDR3 consists of 16 residues. Germline lookup yields CDR1 ENHRY and CDR2 SYGVKD. Trimming took 4 bases from V and 7 from J, leaving 19 bases between them.

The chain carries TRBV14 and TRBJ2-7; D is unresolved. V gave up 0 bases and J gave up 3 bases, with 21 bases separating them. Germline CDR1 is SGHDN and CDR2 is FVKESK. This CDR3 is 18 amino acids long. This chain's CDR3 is CASSQDLSGLATIYEQYF. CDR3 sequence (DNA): TGTGCCAGCAGCCAAGATCTGTCCGGCCTGGCAACCATCTACGAGCAGTACTTC.

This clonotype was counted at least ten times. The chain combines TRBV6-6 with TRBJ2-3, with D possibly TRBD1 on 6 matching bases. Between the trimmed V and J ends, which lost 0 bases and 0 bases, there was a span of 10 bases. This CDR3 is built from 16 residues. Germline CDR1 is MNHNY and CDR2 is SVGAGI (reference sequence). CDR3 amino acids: CASSYSSGASTDTQYF. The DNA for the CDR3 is TGTGCCAGCAGTTACTCGTCAGGGGCTAGCACAGATACGCAGTATTTT.

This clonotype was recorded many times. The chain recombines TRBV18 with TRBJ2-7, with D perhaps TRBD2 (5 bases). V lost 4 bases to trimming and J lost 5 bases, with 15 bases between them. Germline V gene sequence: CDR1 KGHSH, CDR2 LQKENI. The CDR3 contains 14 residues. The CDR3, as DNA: TGTGCCAGCTCACGACGGGAAGGCAGCCACGAGCAGTACTTC. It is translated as CASSRREGSHEQYF.